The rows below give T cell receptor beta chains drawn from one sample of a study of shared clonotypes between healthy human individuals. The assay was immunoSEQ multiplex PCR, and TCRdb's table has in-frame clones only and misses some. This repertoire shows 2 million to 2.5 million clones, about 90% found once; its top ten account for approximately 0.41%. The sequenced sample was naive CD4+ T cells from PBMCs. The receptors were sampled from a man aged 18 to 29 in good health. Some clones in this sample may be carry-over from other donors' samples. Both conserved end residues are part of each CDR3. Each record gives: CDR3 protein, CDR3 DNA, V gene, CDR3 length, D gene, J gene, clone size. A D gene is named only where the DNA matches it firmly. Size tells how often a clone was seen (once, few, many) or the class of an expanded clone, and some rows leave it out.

CDR3: CASSIQSSGPQETQYF; DNA: TGTGCCAGTAGTATTCAGTCTAGCGGGCCGCAAGAGACCCAGTACTTC; V: TRBV19; length: 16; D: TRBD2; J: TRBJ2-5; size: few
CDR3: CASSPPTWGHLTNEKLFF; DNA: TGTGCCAGCAGCCCACCGACTTGGGGTCACCTCACTAATGAAAAACTGTTTTTT; V: TRBV9; length: 18; D: NA; J: TRBJ1-4; size: NA
CDR3: CASSLRQGTEAFF; DNA: TGTGCCAGCAGCTTGCGACAGGGCACTGAAGCTTTCTTT; V: TRBV7-2; length: 13; D: TRBD1; J: TRBJ1-1; size: once
CDR3: CASSLYKNTEAFF; DNA: TGTGCCAGCAGTTTATATAAGAACACTGAAGCTTTCTTT; V: TRBV28; length: 13; D: NA; J: TRBJ1-1; size: once
CDR3: CASSLVRGVEEFF; DNA: TGTGCCAGCAGCTTAGTGCGGGGGGTAGAAGAGTTCTTC; V: TRBV11-2; length: 13; D: TRBD2; J: TRBJ2-1; size: NA
CDR3: CASSDKFYYEQYF; DNA: TGTGCCAGCAGTGACAAGTTTTACTACGAGCAGTACTTC; V: TRBV2; length: 13; D: NA; J: TRBJ2-7; size: once
CDR3: CASSGFIGQGNNSPLHF; DNA: TGTGCCAGCAGTGGTTTTATCGGGCAGGGGAATAATTCACCCCTCCACTTT; V: TRBV2; length: 17; D: NA; J: TRBJ1-6; size: NA
CDR3: CASSERPDWGSDEQYF; DNA: TGTGCCAGCAGTGAACGCCCCGACTGGGGGTCGGACGAGCAGTACTTC; V: TRBV6-1; length: 16; D: NA; J: TRBJ2-7; size: NA
CDR3: CASSLLAFSSEQYF; DNA: TGTGCCAGCAGCCTACTAGCCTTCTCGTCCGAGCAGTACTTC; V: TRBV7-3; length: 14; D: NA; J: TRBJ2-7; size: NA
CDR3: CASSYQSAGELFF; DNA: TGTGCCAGTAGCTACCAATCGGCCGGGGAGCTGTTTTTT; V: TRBV19; length: 13; D: NA; J: TRBJ2-2; size: NA
CDR3: CASRLMGEGSYEQYF; DNA: TGTGCCAGCCGATTAATGGGAGAGGGGTCCTACGAGCAGTACTTC; V: TRBV27; length: 15; D: NA; J: TRBJ2-7; size: NA
CDR3: CASSLNGRGSLSNEQFF; DNA: TGTGCCAGCAGCTTAAATGGCAGGGGATCTTTGTCCAATGAGCAGTTCTTC; V: TRBV11-2; length: 17; D: NA; J: TRBJ2-1; size: NA
CDR3: CASSGQGAYTGELFF; DNA: TGTGCCAGCTCGGGACAGGGGGCTTACACCGGGGAGCTGTTTTTT; V: TRBV18; length: 15; D: TRBD1; J: TRBJ2-2; size: NA
CDR3: CASRPQWWTGMRETQYF; DNA: TGTGCCAGCAGGCCCCAGTGGTGGACAGGGATGAGGGAGACCCAGTACTTC; V: TRBV7-8; length: 17; D: TRBD1; J: TRBJ2-5; size: NA
CDR3: CASSESIRVTSLHGELFF; DNA: TGTGCCAGCAGTGAGTCTATCCGTGTGACTAGTCTTCACGGGGAGCTGTTTTTT; V: TRBV6-1; length: 18; D: NA; J: TRBJ2-2; size: NA
CDR3: CAWSVGAFF; DNA: TGTGCCTGGAGTGTGGGAGCTTTCTTT; V: TRBV30; length: 9; D: NA; J: TRBJ1-1; size: few
CDR3: CASSFLTGGGNTEAFF; DNA: TGCGCCAGCAGCTTCTTGACAGGGGGAGGGAACACTGAAGCTTTCTTT; V: TRBV5-1; length: 16; D: TRBD1; J: TRBJ1-1; size: NA
CDR3: CASSLPLGGIYEQYF; DNA: TGTGCCAGCAGTTTACCCCTCGGGGGAATCTACGAGCAGTACTTC; V: TRBV28; length: 15; D: NA; J: TRBJ2-7; size: NA
CDR3: CASRGGVDNSPLHF; DNA: TGTGCCAGCAGGGGGGGGGTCGATAATTCACCCCTCCACTTT; V: TRBV2; length: 14; D: NA; J: TRBJ1-6; size: NA
CDR3: CARSGENRGSYEQYF; DNA: TGTGCCAGGAGTGGGGAGAACCGAGGGTCCTACGAGCAGTACTTC; V: TRBV6-1; length: 15; D: NA; J: TRBJ2-7; size: NA
CDR3: CASRGRAALNYEQYF; DNA: TGTGCCAGCAGGGGCCGGGCAGCCTTAAACTACGAGCAGTACTTC; V: TRBV25-1; length: 15; D: NA; J: TRBJ2-7; size: NA
CDR3: CASSLSASGVYEQYF; DNA: TGTGCCAGCAGTTTATCCGCTAGCGGGGTCTACGAGCAGTACTTC; V: TRBV27; length: 15; D: TRBD2; J: TRBJ2-7; size: NA
CDR3: CASSRGGSPGGGYTF; DNA: TGCGCCAGCAGCCGCGGGGGGAGCCCTGGGGGTGGCTACACCTTC; V: TRBV4-1; length: 15; D: NA; J: TRBJ1-2; size: NA
CDR3: CASSQVLRVSANTGELFF; DNA: TGTGCCAGCAGCCAAGTTCTCCGCGTCAGCGCGAACACCGGGGAGCTGTTTTTT; V: TRBV4-2; length: 18; D: NA; J: TRBJ2-2; size: NA
CDR3: CASSLRTSKQFF; DNA: TGTGCCAGCAGTTTAAGGACTAGCAAGCAGTTCTTC; V: TRBV28; length: 12; D: TRBD2; J: TRBJ2-1; size: once
CDR3: CASSRTSGVSYEQYF; DNA: TGTGCCAGTAGTAGGACTAGCGGGGTCTCCTACGAGCAGTACTTC; V: TRBV19; length: 15; D: TRBD2; J: TRBJ2-7; size: once
CDR3: CASSQQGPGELFF; DNA: TGCGCCAGCAGCCAACAGGGACCCGGGGAGCTGTTTTTT; V: TRBV5-1; length: 13; D: NA; J: TRBJ2-2; size: NA
CDR3: CASRKKETGMNTEAFF; DNA: TGTGCCAGCAGAAAGAAGGAGACAGGGATGAACACTGAAGCTTTCTTT; V: TRBV27; length: 16; D: TRBD1; J: TRBJ1-1; size: NA
CDR3: CASTPAGATRYNEQFF; DNA: TGTGCCAGCACCCCGGCAGGGGCCACTAGATACAATGAGCAGTTCTTC; V: TRBV5-4; length: 16; D: NA; J: TRBJ2-1; size: once
CDR3: CASSYGPGYTF; DNA: TGTGCCAGCAGTTACGGACCTGGCTACACCTTC; V: TRBV28; length: 11; D: NA; J: TRBJ1-2; size: NA
CDR3: CASSPWGSYEQYF; DNA: TGTGCCAGCAGCCCATGGGGGTCCTACGAGCAGTACTTC; V: TRBV28; length: 13; D: NA; J: TRBJ2-7; size: NA
CDR3: CASSVTGRETQYF; DNA: TGTGCCAGCAGCGTAACGGGGAGAGAGACCCAGTACTTC; V: TRBV9; length: 13; D: NA; J: TRBJ2-5; size: NA
CDR3: CASSPGTGINEKLFF; DNA: TGTGCCAGCAGTCCTGGGACAGGGATTAATGAAAAACTGTTTTTT; V: TRBV28; length: 15; D: TRBD1; J: TRBJ1-4; size: NA
CDR3: CSVLLGGAGETQYF; DNA: TGCAGCGTCCTCCTAGGAGGGGCGGGAGAGACCCAGTACTTC; V: TRBV29-1; length: 14; D: NA; J: TRBJ2-5; size: NA
CDR3: CASSLGEAHGYTF; DNA: TGTGCCAGCAGCCTCGGGGAGGCCCATGGCTACACCTTC; V: TRBV7-3; length: 13; D: NA; J: TRBJ1-2; size: NA
CDR3: CPGPNTGELFF; DNA: TGTCCGGGGCCGAACACCGGGGAGCTGTTTTTT; V: TRBV6-4; length: 11; D: NA; J: TRBJ2-2; size: NA
CDR3: CASSLARSEEDQPQHF; DNA: TGTGCCAGCAGCTTGGCGCGGTCGGAGGAGGATCAGCCCCAGCATTTT; V: TRBV5-6; length: 16; D: NA; J: TRBJ1-5; size: NA
CDR3: CASSPTGTALYEQYF; DNA: TGTGCCAGCAGCCCGACCGGGACAGCCCTTTACGAGCAGTACTTC; V: TRBV7-2; length: 15; D: TRBD1; J: TRBJ2-7; size: NA
CDR3: CASSYAGGSYNEQFF; DNA: TGTGCCAGCAGTTACGCGGGAGGGTCATACAATGAGCAGTTCTTC; V: TRBV9; length: 15; D: TRBD2; J: TRBJ2-1; size: NA
CDR3: CACRTSGQQYF; DNA: TGTGCCTGCAGGACTAGCGGCCAGCAGTACTTC; V: TRBV30; length: 11; D: TRBD2; J: TRBJ2-5; size: NA
CDR3: CATSRGLTSGENIQYF; DNA: TGTGCCACCAGCAGAGGTTTGACTAGCGGTGAAAACATTCAGTACTTC; V: TRBV15; length: 16; D: TRBD2; J: TRBJ2-4; size: NA
CDR3: CASSTVPTEVATSGYTF; DNA: TGTGCCAGCTCAACGGTGCCGACGGAAGTTGCTACGAGTGGCTACACCTTC; V: TRBV18; length: 17; D: NA; J: TRBJ1-2; size: NA
CDR3: CASSFLAASSYNEQFF; DNA: TGTGCCAGCAGCTTCTTAGCGGCTAGCTCCTACAATGAGCAGTTCTTC; V: TRBV7-3; length: 16; D: NA; J: TRBJ2-1; size: NA
CDR3: CASGIGSNQPQHF; DNA: TGTGCCAGCGGGATAGGGAGCAATCAGCCCCAGCATTTT; V: TRBV2; length: 13; D: NA; J: TRBJ1-5; size: NA
CDR3: CASSFSGQGYYEQYF; DNA: TGTGCCAGCTCCTTCTCCGGACAGGGGTACTACGAGCAGTACTTC; V: TRBV18; length: 15; D: TRBD1; J: TRBJ2-7; size: NA
CDR3: CASSQVTGGRDGYTF; DNA: TGTGCCAGCAGCCAAGTGACAGGGGGCCGAGATGGCTACACCTTC; V: TRBV14; length: 15; D: TRBD1; J: TRBJ1-2; size: NA
CDR3: CASSLAGRNSPLHF; DNA: TGTGCCAGCAGCTTAGCGGGCAGAAATTCACCCCTCCACTTT; V: TRBV11-2; length: 14; D: NA; J: TRBJ1-6; size: once
CDR3: CASSLIRDAGELFF; DNA: TGCGCCAGCAGCTTGATTCGGGACGCCGGGGAGCTGTTTTTT; V: TRBV5-1; length: 14; D: NA; J: TRBJ2-2; size: NA
CDR3: CASTNTGELFF; DNA: TGTGCCAGCACGAATACCGGGGAGCTGTTTTTT; V: TRBV5-6; length: 11; D: NA; J: TRBJ2-2; size: few
CDR3: CASRVTGGYGYTF; DNA: TGTGCCAGCAGGGTAACAGGGGGCTATGGCTACACCTTC; V: TRBV6-1; length: 13; D: TRBD1; J: TRBJ1-2; size: NA
CDR3: CASSRQEGGSNQPQHF; DNA: TGTGCCAGCAGCAGACAAGAAGGGGGGAGCAATCAGCCCCAGCATTTT; V: TRBV2; length: 16; D: NA; J: TRBJ1-5; size: NA
CDR3: CASSPAGLSGETQYF; DNA: TGTGCCAGCTCACCAGCGGGACTATCTGGCGAGACCCAGTACTTC; V: TRBV18; length: 15; D: TRBD2; J: TRBJ2-5; size: NA
CDR3: CASSPRRGLNTEAFF; DNA: TGTGCCAGCAGCCCCCGCCGTGGGCTGAACACTGAAGCTTTCTTT; V: TRBV7-2; length: 15; D: NA; J: TRBJ1-1; size: NA
CDR3: CASSTRTGVYEQYF; DNA: TGTGCCAGCAGCACCAGGACTGGAGTCTACGAGCAGTACTTC; V: TRBV7-2; length: 14; D: NA; J: TRBJ2-7; size: NA
CDR3: CASSSLRRSSNQPQHF; DNA: TGTGCCAGCAGCTCCCTCAGGCGAAGTAGCAATCAGCCCCAGCATTTT; V: TRBV7-8; length: 16; D: NA; J: TRBJ1-5; size: NA